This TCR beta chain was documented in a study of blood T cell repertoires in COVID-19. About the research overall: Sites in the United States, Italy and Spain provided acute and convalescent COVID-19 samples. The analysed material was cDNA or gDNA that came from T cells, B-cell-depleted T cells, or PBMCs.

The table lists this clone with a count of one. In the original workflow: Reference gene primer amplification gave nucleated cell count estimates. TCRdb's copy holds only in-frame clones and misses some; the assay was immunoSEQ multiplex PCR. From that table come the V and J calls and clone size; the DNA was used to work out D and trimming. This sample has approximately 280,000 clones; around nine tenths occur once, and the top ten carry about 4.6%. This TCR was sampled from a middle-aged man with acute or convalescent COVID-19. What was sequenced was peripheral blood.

CDR3 nucleotides: TGTGCTAGTGGTTATGACAGTGGATACACTGAAGCTTTCTTT. Translating it yields CASGYDSGYTEAFF. V gene TRBV12-5 combines with J gene TRBJ1-1, with a tentative D call TRBD1 (5 bases). The CDR3 sequence is 14 residues long. Germline CDR1 reads LGHNT; CDR2 reads FRNRAP. Trimming stripped 4 bases from V and 3 bases from J, with 12 bases between.